The clone carrying this T cell receptor (beta chain) was counted a few times. The antigen is undetermined. Graves' hyperthyroidism without ophthalmopathy progression within 18 months was termed stable. The authors took PBMCs from 9.5 to 10 ml fresh peripheral blood. CDR1 is LNHDA, CDR2 SQIVND, per germline (reference sequence). Germline trimming cut 6 bases from V and 5 bases from J; bases unmatched to any gene: 9. The CDR3 contains 15 residues. This entry comes from a study of T cells in Graves' hyperthyroidism and ophthalmopathy. Overall study findings and caveats: Patients with ophthalmopathy were separated from those with stable hyperthyroidism by a 13 V-J model. Most clonotypes expanded in thyroid above 0.001 were likewise present in blood.

TCR beta CDR3 regions were amplified from RNA transcripts. RT-PCR in the first round (using the HTBI primer set) targeted the TCR CDR3. TCRdb fed the multiplex PCR reads into MiXCR, producing one record per CDR3 protein. The table has around 720,000 distinct CDR3 sequences, under 45% seen once. The sample comprised blood. The TCR was taken from a woman in her thirties or forties with Graves' hyperthyroidism. This chain connects TRBV19 to TRBJ1-4, with 7 bases fitting TRBD1. The CDR3 loop reads CASRPGGHQNEKLFF. The CDR3 bases are TGTGCCAGTAGACCAGGGGGGCATCAGAATGAAAAACTGTTTTTT.